In this sample, the clone carrying this T cell receptor (beta chain) turned up once. As yet, its antigen is unknown. This sample is drawn from a study of beta chain features in type 1 diabetes. The isolated RNA, all of it, was reverse transcribed, so expressed TCRB transcripts were what got sequenced. Here immunoSEQ multiplex PCR was the method, and the copy in TCRdb shows in-frame clones only, minus some. The repertoire consists of about 150,000 clones, with approximately 8% occurring once and the leading ten covering approximately 1%. It was one heparinised blood draw, averaging roughly 0.11 L, that each donor gave. Without exception, sorted populations had purity beyond 95%. Study conclusions and caveats: In type 1 diabetes patients, VDJ junctions had fewer insertions; deletions at these junctions were more frequent. For Type 1 diabetes patients, all four CD4+ subsets carried TCRB CDR3s that were moderately but significantly shorter. Equally in patients and controls, PCR might preferentially amplify shorter templates.

The germline gives CDR1 SEHNR, CDR2 FQNEAQ (reference sequence). The CDR3 loop spans 14 amino acids. The junction had 4 bases not matched to a gene; V was cut back by 5 bases and J by 3 bases. Sample: central memory CD4+ T cells from blood. The receptor's source is a woman aged 40-49 years with type 1 diabetes. The rearrangement joins TRBV7-9 to TRBJ2-7; 10 nucleotides agree with TRBD2. The CDR3 nucleotides are TGTGCCAGCAGCCAACAGCGGGAGGGCTACGAGCAGTACTTC. Protein: CASSQQREGYEQYF.